The rows below give T cell receptor beta chains drawn from one sample of a study of T cells after yellow fever vaccination. From the 5' RACE reads, TCRdb called clonotypes with MiXCR, one entry per CDR3 protein. The sample has a few hundred thousand distinct CDR3 sequences; approximately 4% are singletons. Material: PBMCs, obtained 5 days after the yellow fever booster vaccination. Receptor source: a man aged 18 to 35 who received the YFV17D yellow fever vaccine. Each CDR3 is given without its conserved first and last residue. Each record gives: J gene, V gene, CDR3 protein.

J gene: TRBJ2-5
V gene: TRBV24-1
CDR3 protein: ATSEPWDQETQY

J gene: TRBJ2-1
V gene: TRBV7-9
CDR3 protein: ASSPTLGEQF

J gene: TRBJ2-1
V gene: TRBV6-5
CDR3 protein: ASSYSVGNEQF

J gene: TRBJ1-6
V gene: TRBV9
CDR3 protein: ASGPGGYSYNSPLH

J gene: TRBJ1-1
V gene: TRBV7-8
CDR3 protein: ASSLVTAMEAF

J gene: TRBJ1-5
V gene: TRBV7-8
CDR3 protein: ASSQTRGRRNQPQH

J gene: TRBJ2-2
V gene: TRBV7-9
CDR3 protein: ASSFLAGANTGELF

J gene: TRBJ2-1
V gene: TRBV6-5
CDR3 protein: ASGNRPYNEQF

J gene: TRBJ2-5
V gene: TRBV10-1
CDR3 protein: ASSESGSGETQY

J gene: TRBJ1-2
V gene: TRBV9
CDR3 protein: ASSHPDTEGVGGYT

J gene: TRBJ2-7
V gene: TRBV7-6
CDR3 protein: ASSLGVGRSASYEQY

J gene: TRBJ2-5
V gene: TRBV5-1
CDR3 protein: ASSLDGQETQY

J gene: TRBJ2-7
V gene: TRBV2
CDR3 protein: ASTRTGSSYEQY

J gene: TRBJ2-2
V gene: TRBV7-6
CDR3 protein: ASSLMGQLTGELF

J gene: TRBJ2-3
V gene: TRBV5-1
CDR3 protein: ASSLEDSYTDTQY

J gene: TRBJ1-1
V gene: TRBV7-2
CDR3 protein: ASSSQGITEAF

J gene: TRBJ2-7
V gene: TRBV7-9
CDR3 protein: ASSGGNLYEQY

J gene: TRBJ1-1
V gene: TRBV11-1
CDR3 protein: ASSFQKPGTQMNTEAF

J gene: TRBJ2-1
V gene: TRBV6-2/TRBV6-3
CDR3 protein: ASRTYRGESYNEQF

J gene: TRBJ1-5
V gene: TRBV29-1
CDR3 protein: SVGTGLSPQH

J gene: TRBJ2-3
V gene: TRBV9
CDR3 protein: ASSYRGTSEDTQY

J gene: TRBJ2-1
V gene: TRBV5-5
CDR3 protein: ASSRHPGRGVINEQF

J gene: TRBJ1-2
V gene: TRBV7-2
CDR3 protein: ASSDRAGYGYT

J gene: TRBJ1-2
V gene: TRBV18
CDR3 protein: ASSATGQGASENYGYT

J gene: TRBJ2-1
V gene: TRBV6-6
CDR3 protein: ASSYFSAHYNEQF

J gene: TRBJ1-2
V gene: TRBV14
CDR3 protein: ASSQGGDGYT

J gene: TRBJ1-2
V gene: TRBV6-2/TRBV6-3
CDR3 protein: ASSDGLYGYT

J gene: TRBJ2-3
V gene: TRBV2
CDR3 protein: ASILGGDTQY

J gene: TRBJ2-7
V gene: TRBV7-9
CDR3 protein: ASSPPVGEQY

J gene: TRBJ2-3
V gene: TRBV15
CDR3 protein: ATSMRTGADTQY

J gene: TRBJ1-1
V gene: TRBV6-1
CDR3 protein: ASSGRGGDTEAF

J gene: TRBJ1-1
V gene: TRBV7-9
CDR3 protein: ASSRQEGATEAF

J gene: TRBJ1-1
V gene: TRBV3-1
CDR3 protein: ASSPGSDGRAAF

J gene: TRBJ2-3
V gene: TRBV10-3
CDR3 protein: ALGGPGGTDTQY

J gene: TRBJ2-1
V gene: TRBV5-6
CDR3 protein: ASTNGEGGDVEQF

J gene: TRBJ2-5
V gene: TRBV12-3/TRBV12-4
CDR3 protein: ASSFPGPKETQY